These 13 T cell receptor beta chains were sequenced from one sample in a study of cytomegalovirus exposure and HLA in healthy donors. The PCR employed 60 Vbeta primers together with 13 Jbeta primers. The data were produced by immunoSEQ multiplex PCR, yet TCRdb's version contains in-frame clones alone and is incomplete. This table holds about 140,000 clones, 76% found once. Material for sequencing was PBMCs. Receptor source: a man aged 35-49 years in good health and CMV-seronegative.

The chain employs TRBV15 and TRBJ2-5; D may be TRBD2 (5 bases). V shed 5 bases and J shed 5 bases, with 18 bases lying between them. CDR3 length equals 15 residues. Germline CDR1 is LNHNV and CDR2 is YYDKDF (reference sequence). Written as DNA, the CDR3 is TGTGCCACCAGCTTACGTGGCGGGTTCGGGGAGACCCAGTACTTC. Protein: CATSLRGGFGETQYF.

V is TRBV12-5 and J is TRBJ2-3; 8 nucleotides align to TRBD2. Trimming took 7 bases from V and 7 from J; bases not matched to a gene: 10. The CDR3 is 14 amino acids. Looked up from germline, CDR1 is LGHNT and CDR2 is FRNRAP. The CDR3 sequence: CASVSGGALYTQYF. In DNA, the CDR3 is TGTGCTAGTGTTTCCGGGGGGGCTCTGTATACGCAGTATTTT.

J is TRBJ1-1 and V is TRBV28, with TRBD1 matching over 7 bases. The germline gives CDR1 MDHEN, CDR2 SYDVKM. This CDR3 region has 14 residues. V gave up 6 bases and J gave up 5 bases; unmatched junction bases: 9. The CDR3 nucleotides are TGTGCCAGCAGAGAGAACAGGGGCGGTACTGAAGCTTTCTTT. Protein product: CASRENRGGTEAFF. Full variable domain (remainder filled in from reference TRBV28 and TRBJ1-1): DVKVTQSSRYLVKRTGEKVFLECVQDMDHENMFWYRQDPGLGLRLIYFSYDVKMKEKGDIPEGYSVSREKKERFSLILESASTNQTSMYLCASRENRGGTEAFFGQGTRLTVV.

The rearrangement links TRBV9 to TRBJ2-5, with TRBD1 matching 7 bases. The CDR3 spans 14 residues. After removal of 0 bases from V and 5 bases from J, the junction contained 4 bases not matched to a gene. In germline, CDR1 is SGDLS, CDR2 YYNGEE. Written as DNA, the CDR3 is TGTGCCAGCAGCGTAGCAGGGGGTGCGGAGACCCAGTACTTC. Amino acid sequence: CASSVAGGAETQYF.

The chain links TRBV15 to TRBJ2-7; D might be TRBD1 (5 bases). The V end lost 3 bases, the J end lost 2 bases, and 14 bases lay between the germline ends. This CDR3 spans 15 amino acids. CDR1 and CDR2 from the germline V gene are LNHNV and YYDKDF (reference sequence). The CDR3 protein is CATSSDRQGPYEQYF. CDR3 nucleotides: TGTGCCACCAGCAGTGATAGGCAGGGCCCCTACGAGCAGTACTTC.

The chain couples TRBV4-1 to TRBJ2-7, with a weak D call TRBD2 (6 bases). CDR1 is MGHRA and CDR2 is YSYEKL in the germline V gene. This CDR3 is built from 16 residues. Trimming shortened V by 4 bases and J by 0 bases, and 16 bases separated the two germline ends. The CDR3 nucleotides read TGCGCCAGCAGCCGGAGTCCGGACGGGAGCTCCTACGAGCAGTACTTC. Protein product: CASSRSPDGSSYEQYF.

This clone was detected only a few times. The rearrangement links TRBV10-3 to TRBJ2-7; 7 bases are shared with TRBD1. Trimming removed 8 bases from V and 6 bases from J; junction bases left unmatched: 7. The germline CDR1 and CDR2 sequences are ENHRY and SYGVKD. This CDR3 has 12 amino acids. This chain's CDR3 is CAIARDRSEQYF. The DNA for the CDR3 is TGTGCCATCGCCCGGGACAGAAGCGAGCAGTACTTC.

This rearrangement joins TRBV4-3 to TRBJ1-4, with TRBD1 as a possible D gene (5 bases). There are 15 residues in the CDR3. V was shortened by 3 bases and J by 7 bases, with 15 bases between the two germline ends. Germline values: CDR1 LGHNA, CDR2 YSLEER. CDR3 nucleotide sequence: TGCGCCAGCAGCCAGTTCGGGACTTTGAGTGAAAAACTGTTTTTT. It translates to CASSQFGTLSEKLFF.

This sequence joins TRBV7-3 and TRBJ2-2; D remains unclear. V shed 4 bases and J shed 6 bases, with 18 bases lying between them. CDR3 length equals 16 residues. The germline V gene has CDR1 SGHTA and CDR2 FQGTGA. The CDR3 DNA reads as TGTGCCAGCAGCTCCCGTCAGGTAACGTTGGCCGGGGAGCTGTTTTTT. Protein product: CASSSRQVTLAGELFF.

The chain recombines TRBV19 with TRBJ2-7, with a possible D match to TRBD1 (6 bases). The CDR3 covers 13 residues. Germline CDR1 and CDR2: LNHDA and SQIVND (reference sequence). The V and J ends lost 8 bases and 2 bases respectively, with 13 bases between them. The CDR3 reads CASAPGAAYEQYF. For the CDR3, the DNA is TGTGCCAGTGCCCCAGGGGCTGCCTACGAGCAGTACTTC.

This clone was seen once. The rearrangement links TRBV4-2 to TRBJ2-3; 13 bases line up with TRBD2. This CDR3 is 21 amino acids long. J was trimmed by 0 bases and V by 1 base; bases with no gene match: 13. The germline CDR1 and CDR2 sequences are LGHNA and YNFKEQ. The CDR3: CASSQGEGLAGIDPSTDTQYF. The DNA for the CDR3 is TGTGCCAGCAGCCAAGGAGAGGGACTAGCGGGGATAGACCCTAGCACAGATACGCAGTATTTT.

The chain couples TRBV30 to TRBJ1-5, with D perhaps TRBD1 (6 bases). CDR3 size: 16 residues. The germline V and J ends were trimmed by 0 bases and 2 bases, with 14 bases remaining between them. Germline V CDR1 and CDR2: GTSNPN, SVGIG (reference sequence). CDR3 sequence reads: CAWSVGGAVGNQPQHF. The DNA of the CDR3 is TGTGCCTGGAGTGTAGGGGGGGCGGTGGGCAATCAGCCCCAGCATTTT.

The CDR3 loop is CASSEQSNEKLFF. CDR3 nucleotide sequence: TGTGCCAGCTCGGAGCAATCTAATGAAAAACTGTTTTTT. This chain links TRBV18 with TRBJ1-4, with unresolved D. CDR3 size: 13 residues. Germline CDR1 and CDR2: KGHSH and LQKENI. V gave up 6 bases and J gave up 3 bases, with 8 bases separating them.